This T cell receptor (beta chain) was observed in a study of patients and donors after allogeneic stem cell transplantation (TCRdb year 2020). V sheds 4 bases and J sheds 3 bases, leaving 18 bases between their ends. The germline V gene gives CDR1 as LGHNA and CDR2 as YSLEER. From cysteine to phenylalanine, the CDR3 is 16 amino acids long. This entry keeps only the CDR3 DNA: 48 bases, framed from base 1. A word on this clonotype: Its antigen remains unidentified. Per-nucleotide qualities are absent, and no much larger clonotype sits a single base away.

The library was prepared using RT-PCR. The run used a NextSeq 550. TCRdb trimmed public reads at Q25 via fastp, called clones via MiXCR and kept in-frame beta chains. Every distinct CDR3 protein forms one entry, paired with its most common genes and DNA. Here the sample has over 10,000 distinct CDR3 sequences; approximately 25% occur a single time. About half of the sample goes to the ten largest clones. This chain is built from TRBV4-3 and TRBJ1-1; the D gene identity is not certain. The TCR originated in a human donor who was either an allogeneic HSCT recipient or a stem cell or donor lymphocyte infusion donor (not recorded which). It is not recorded whose cells these are; they may come from a transplant donor. The sequenced sample consisted of blood, either unsorted or a sorted T cell fraction (not recorded which). The sequence in DNA is TGCGCCAGCAGCCCACTGAGACAATTGCGGGACACTGAAGCTTTCTTT. Translated, it reads CASSPLRQLRDTEAFF.